The clone carrying this T cell receptor (beta chain) was counted at least ten times. MiXCR was run by TCRdb on the RT-PCR reads, yielding one entry per CDR3 protein. The sample gives about 700,000 distinct CDR3 sequences, around 14% of which show up once; around 3.3% is in the top ten. This CDR3 spans 12 amino acids. CDR1 and CDR2 (germline): SQVTM, ANQGSEA. The V end lost 4 bases, the J end lost 4 bases, and 8 bases lay between the germline ends. The sequenced sample was memory CD4+ T cells from blood. This sequence originates from a female donor in good health, serving as a healthy control. The genes are TRBV29-1 and TRBJ1-5; unclear D gene. CDR3 coding DNA: TGCAGCGTTGCCCTCCCGAATCAGCCCCAGCATTTT. This translates into CSVALPNQPQHF.